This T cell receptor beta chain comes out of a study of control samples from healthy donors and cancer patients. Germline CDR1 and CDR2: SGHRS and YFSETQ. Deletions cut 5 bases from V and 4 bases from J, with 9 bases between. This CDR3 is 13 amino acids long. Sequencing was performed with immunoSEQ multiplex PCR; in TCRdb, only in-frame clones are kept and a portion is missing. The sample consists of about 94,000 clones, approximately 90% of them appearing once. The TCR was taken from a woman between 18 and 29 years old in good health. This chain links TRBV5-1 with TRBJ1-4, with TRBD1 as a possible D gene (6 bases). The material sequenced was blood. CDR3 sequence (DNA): TGCGCCAGCAGAAAGGGGGATAATGAAAAACTGTTTTTT. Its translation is CASRKGDNEKLFF.